The clone carrying this T cell receptor (beta chain) was detected ten times or more. The sample belongs to a study of T cells in Graves' hyperthyroidism and ophthalmopathy. RNA transcripts served as the template for amplifying TCR beta CDR3 regions. During a first-round RT-PCR of the TCR CDR3, the HTBI primer set was used. A single record per CDR3 protein comes from TCRdb applying MiXCR to the multiplex PCR reads. The sample lists about 360,000 distinct CDR3 sequences; over 10% were seen once. This clonotype was sampled from a woman between 18 and 29 years old with Graves' hyperthyroidism. The sequenced material came from blood.

This CDR3 is CASSSSLTGNTEAFF. As DNA, the CDR3 is TGTGCCAGCAGCTCCTCCCTGACAGGGAATACTGAAGCTTTCTTT. This chain links TRBV11-1 with TRBJ1-1; TRBD1 matches at 7 bases. The V segment lost 4 bases and the J segment 5 bases; nucleotides outside the gene matches: 10. CDR1 is SGHAT, CDR2 FQDESV, per germline (reference sequence). The CDR3 consists of 15 residues.